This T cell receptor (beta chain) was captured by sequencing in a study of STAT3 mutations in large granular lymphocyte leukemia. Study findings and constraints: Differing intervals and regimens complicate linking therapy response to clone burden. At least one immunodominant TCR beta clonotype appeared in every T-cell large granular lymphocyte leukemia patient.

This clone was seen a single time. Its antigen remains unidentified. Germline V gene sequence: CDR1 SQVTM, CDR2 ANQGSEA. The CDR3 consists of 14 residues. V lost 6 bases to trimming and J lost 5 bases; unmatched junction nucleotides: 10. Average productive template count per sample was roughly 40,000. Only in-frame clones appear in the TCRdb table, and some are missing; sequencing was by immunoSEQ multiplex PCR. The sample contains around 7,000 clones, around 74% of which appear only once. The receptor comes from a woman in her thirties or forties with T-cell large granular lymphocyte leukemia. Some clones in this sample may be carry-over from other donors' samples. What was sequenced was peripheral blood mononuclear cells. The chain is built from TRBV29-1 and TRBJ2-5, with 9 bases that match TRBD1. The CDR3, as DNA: TGCAGCGTAGATAAACAGGGGGCGGGGGAGACCCAGTACTTC. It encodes CSVDKQGAGETQYF.